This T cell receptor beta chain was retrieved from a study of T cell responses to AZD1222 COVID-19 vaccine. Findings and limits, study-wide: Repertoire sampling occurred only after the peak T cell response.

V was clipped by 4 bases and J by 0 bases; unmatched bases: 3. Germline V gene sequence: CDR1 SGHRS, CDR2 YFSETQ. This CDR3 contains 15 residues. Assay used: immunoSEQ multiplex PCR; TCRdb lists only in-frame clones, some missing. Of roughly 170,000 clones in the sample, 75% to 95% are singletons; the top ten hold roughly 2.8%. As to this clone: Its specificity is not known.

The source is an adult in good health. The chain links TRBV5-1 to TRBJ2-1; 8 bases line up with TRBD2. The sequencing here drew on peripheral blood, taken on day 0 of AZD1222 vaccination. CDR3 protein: CASSPLAGSYNEQFF. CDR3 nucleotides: TGCGCCAGCAGCCCTCTAGCGGGCTCCTACAATGAGCAGTTCTTC.